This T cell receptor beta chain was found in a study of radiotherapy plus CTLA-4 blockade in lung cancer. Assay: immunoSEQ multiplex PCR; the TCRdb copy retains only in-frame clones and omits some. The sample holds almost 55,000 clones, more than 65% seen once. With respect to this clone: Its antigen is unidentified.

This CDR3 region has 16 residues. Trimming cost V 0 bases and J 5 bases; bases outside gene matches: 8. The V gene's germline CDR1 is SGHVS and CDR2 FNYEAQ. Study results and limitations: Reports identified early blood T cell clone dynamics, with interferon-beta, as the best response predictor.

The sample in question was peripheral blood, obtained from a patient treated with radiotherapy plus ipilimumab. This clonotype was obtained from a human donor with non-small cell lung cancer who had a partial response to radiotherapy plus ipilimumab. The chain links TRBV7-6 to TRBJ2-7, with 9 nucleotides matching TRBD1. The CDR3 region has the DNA TGTGCCAGCAGCTTAGCGGGAGGACAGGGGAAGAACGAGCAGTACTTC. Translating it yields CASSLAGGQGKNEQYF.